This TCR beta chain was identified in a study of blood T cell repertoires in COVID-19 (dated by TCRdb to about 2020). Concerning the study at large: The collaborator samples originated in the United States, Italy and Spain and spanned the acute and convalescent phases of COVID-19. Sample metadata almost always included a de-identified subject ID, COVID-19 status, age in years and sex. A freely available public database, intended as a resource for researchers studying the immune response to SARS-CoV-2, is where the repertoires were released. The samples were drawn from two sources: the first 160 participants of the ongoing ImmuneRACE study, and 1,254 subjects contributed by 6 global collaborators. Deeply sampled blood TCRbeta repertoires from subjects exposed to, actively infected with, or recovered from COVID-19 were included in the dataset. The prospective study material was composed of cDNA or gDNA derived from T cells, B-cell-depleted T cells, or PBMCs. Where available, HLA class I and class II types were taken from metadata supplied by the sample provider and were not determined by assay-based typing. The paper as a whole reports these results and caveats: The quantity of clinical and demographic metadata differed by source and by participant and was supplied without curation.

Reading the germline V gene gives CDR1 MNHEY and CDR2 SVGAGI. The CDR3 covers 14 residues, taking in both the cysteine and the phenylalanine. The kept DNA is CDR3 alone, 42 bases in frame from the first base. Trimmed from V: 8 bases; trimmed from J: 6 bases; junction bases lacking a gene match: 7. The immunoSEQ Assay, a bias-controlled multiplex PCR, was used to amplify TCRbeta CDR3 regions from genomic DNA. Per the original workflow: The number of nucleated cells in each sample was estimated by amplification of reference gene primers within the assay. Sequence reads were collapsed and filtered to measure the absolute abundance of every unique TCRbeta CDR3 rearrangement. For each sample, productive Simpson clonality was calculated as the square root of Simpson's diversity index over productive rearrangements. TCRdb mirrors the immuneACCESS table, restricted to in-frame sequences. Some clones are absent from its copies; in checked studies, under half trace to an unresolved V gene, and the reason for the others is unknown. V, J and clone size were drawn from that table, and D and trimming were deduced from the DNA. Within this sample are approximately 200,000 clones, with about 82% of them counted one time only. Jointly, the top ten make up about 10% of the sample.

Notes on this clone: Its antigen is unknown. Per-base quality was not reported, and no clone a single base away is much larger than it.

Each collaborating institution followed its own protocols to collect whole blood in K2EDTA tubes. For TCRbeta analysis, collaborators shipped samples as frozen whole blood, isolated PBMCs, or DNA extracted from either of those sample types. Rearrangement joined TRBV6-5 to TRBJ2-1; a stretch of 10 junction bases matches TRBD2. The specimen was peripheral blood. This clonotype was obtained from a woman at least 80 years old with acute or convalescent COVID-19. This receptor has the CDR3 CASGASGRTNEQFF. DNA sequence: TGTGCCAGCGGGGCTAGCGGGAGAACCAATGAGCAGTTCTTC.